A selection of T cell receptor beta chains follows, all from one sample in a study of cytomegalovirus exposure and HLA in healthy donors. TCRdb's table, derived via immunoSEQ multiplex PCR, lists solely in-frame clones and lacks some. Of some 140,000 clones detected, 75% to 80% appear once; the ten largest clones hold approximately 2%. The sample comprised PBMCs. All receptors derive from a man aged 25 to 40 in good health and CMV-seronegative. The CDR3 runs from the conserved cysteine through the conserved F or W. A D gene is named only where the DNA matches it firmly. A row's size may be missing; if present it is once, few, many or a size class.

d_gene	v_gene	abundance	j_gene	CDR3aa	CDR3nt
NA	TRBV2	few	TRBJ1-2	CASNPQSGGYTF	TGTGCCAGCAACCCGCAATCCGGGGGCTACACCTTC
TRBD1	TRBV14	NA	TRBJ2-2	CASSQDNRGSTGELFF	TGTGCCAGCAGCCAAGATAACAGGGGGAGCACCGGGGAGCTGTTTTTT
NA	TRBV27	NA	TRBJ2-7	CASSFSGYTYEQYF	TGTGCCAGCAGTTTCTCGGGATACACCTACGAGCAGTACTTC
NA	TRBV19	NA	TRBJ2-2	CASTRGAPLRTGELFF	TGTGCCAGTACCAGGGGGGCTCCCCTAAGGACCGGGGAGCTGTTTTTT
TRBD1	TRBV28	NA	TRBJ1-2	CASSLEGGNRYYGYTF	TGTGCCAGCAGTTTGGAAGGGGGCAATCGTTACTATGGCTACACCTTC
NA	TRBV25-1	NA	TRBJ2-5	CASGTIGYQETQYF	TGTGCCAGCGGGACAATAGGGTACCAAGAGACCCAGTACTTC
NA	TRBV9	NA	TRBJ2-2	CASTPVPQGRAGELFF	TGTGCCAGCACCCCCGTCCCCCAGGGTCGGGCCGGGGAGCTGTTTTTT
TRBD2	TRBV6-4	NA	TRBJ2-5	CASPGGGKGETQYF	TGTGCCAGCCCGGGAGGGGGTAAGGGGGAGACCCAGTACTTC
TRBD2	TRBV27	few	TRBJ2-1	CASSPTSGRPTGFF	TGTGCCAGCAGCCCCACTAGCGGGAGGCCCACCGGGTTCTTC
NA	TRBV5-1	once	TRBJ2-5	CASSLAAGLETQYF	TGCGCCAGCAGCTTGGCGGCAGGGCTGGAGACCCAGTACTTC
TRBD2	TRBV25-1	NA	TRBJ2-1	CASSQWFSGSSDEQFF	TGTGCCAGCAGTCAATGGTTTAGCGGGAGTTCGGATGAGCAGTTCTTC
NA	TRBV21-1	NA	TRBJ2-7	CASSKGGGAGGRPPYEQYF	TGTGCCAGCAGCAAAGGGGGAGGGGCTGGCGGGAGGCCGCCCTACGAGCAGTACTTC
NA	TRBV11-2	NA	TRBJ1-1	CASSLGGRGGNTEAFF	TGTGCCAGCAGCTTAGGAGGGCGGGGGGGGAACACTGAAGCTTTCTTT
NA	TRBV11-2	NA	TRBJ2-5	CASSLVGGAYQETQYF	TGTGCCAGCAGCTTAGTAGGGGGGGCGTACCAAGAGACCCAGTACTTC
TRBD2	TRBV7-6	NA	TRBJ2-7	CASSLQREGPYEQYF	TGTGCCAGCAGCTTACAGCGGGAGGGCCCCTACGAGCAGTACTTC
NA	TRBV29-1	NA	TRBJ2-7	CSVDYGRGDPYEQYF	TGCAGCGTTGATTACGGCAGGGGGGATCCCTACGAGCAGTACTTC
TRBD1	TRBV2	NA	TRBJ1-2	CAIPGQGADYGYTF	TGTGCCATTCCAGGACAGGGGGCTGACTATGGCTACACCTTC
TRBD1	TRBV27	NA	TRBJ2-7	CASSDPGQGSFYEQYF	TGTGCCAGCAGTGACCCGGGACAGGGTAGTTTCTACGAGCAGTACTTC
TRBD1	TRBV6-6	NA	TRBJ2-7	CASSLPGQGNYEQYF	TGTGCCAGCAGCTTACCGGGACAGGGTAACTACGAGCAGTACTTC
NA	TRBV7-3	once	TRBJ2-3	CASSFGRGQYTDTQYF	TGTGCCAGCAGCTTTGGCCGAGGACAGTACACAGATACGCAGTATTTT
NA	TRBV4-1	NA	TRBJ2-2	CASSQTTTNTGELFF	TGCGCCAGCAGCCAAACTACTACGAACACCGGGGAGCTGTTTTTT
NA	TRBV6-5	NA	TRBJ2-1	CASRGGPSSYNEQFF	TGTGCCAGCAGGGGGGGGCCGAGCTCCTACAATGAGCAGTTCTTC
NA	TRBV19	NA	TRBJ1-3	CASSIASRGFGNTIYF	TGTGCCAGTAGTATAGCGAGCAGGGGCTTTGGAAACACCATATATTTT
TRBD2	TRBV5-1	NA	TRBJ2-5	CASSLIGGGQETQYF	TGCGCCAGCAGCTTGATAGGCGGGGGGCAAGAGACCCAGTACTTC
TRBD1	TRBV5-1	NA	TRBJ2-1	CASSPTQGARNEQFF	TGCGCCAGCAGCCCGACGCAGGGGGCTAGGAATGAGCAGTTCTTC
NA	TRBV9	NA	TRBJ2-1	CASSVVGGSGVTNEQFF	TGTGCCAGCAGCGTAGTGGGCGGTTCGGGGGTGACAAATGAGCAGTTCTTC
NA	TRBV2	NA	TRBJ2-4	CASSSGLDGLGEGLLDIQYF	TGTGCCAGCAGCAGCGGGCTAGACGGTTTAGGGGAAGGGCTTCTTGACATTCAGTACTTC
TRBD2	TRBV29-1	NA	TRBJ2-3	CSGGRERHTQYF	TGCAGCGGCGGGCGGGAGAGGCATACGCAGTATTTT
TRBD1	TRBV27	NA	TRBJ2-7	CASSPTGTGDYEQYF	TGTGCCAGCAGTCCCACCGGGACAGGGGACTACGAGCAGTACTTC
TRBD1	TRBV5-5	few	TRBJ2-3	CASSLGPQGAGDTQYF	TGTGCCAGCAGCTTGGGGCCACAGGGGGCAGGAGATACGCAGTATTTT
NA	TRBV27	NA	TRBJ2-2	CASSFDSLSPFGGELFF	TGTGCCAGCAGTTTTGACAGTCTTTCACCATTTGGCGGGGAGCTGTTTTTT
NA	TRBV19	NA	TRBJ1-2	CASSSPRGADYGYTF	TGTGCCAGTAGTTCCCCCCGGGGGGCCGACTATGGCTACACCTTC
TRBD1	TRBV5-1	NA	TRBJ1-1	CASSYGQDSSEAFF	TGCGCCAGCAGCTATGGACAGGACTCATCTGAAGCTTTCTTT
NA	TRBV29-1	NA	TRBJ2-7	CSGLTSLGQYF	TGCAGCGGGCTTACTAGCTTGGGGCAGTACTTC
TRBD1	TRBV6-1	NA	TRBJ2-2	CASTAGGSGGELFF	TGTGCCAGCACGGCAGGGGGCTCAGGCGGGGAGCTGTTTTTT
TRBD1	TRBV5-1	NA	TRBJ2-5	CASSFSRDRAGETQYF	TGCGCCAGCAGCTTCTCCAGGGACAGGGCTGGAGAGACCCAGTACTTC
TRBD1	TRBV2	NA	TRBJ1-5	CASSEPGTEYRF	TGTGCCAGCAGTGAACCAGGGACAGAGTACCGTTTT
NA	TRBV5-1	NA	TRBJ2-7	CASSPSGSASYEQYF	TGCGCCAGCAGCCCTTCGGGGAGCGCTTCCTACGAGCAGTACTTC
NA	TRBV19	NA	TRBJ2-2	CASSMTRRQGTGELFF	TGTGCCAGTAGTATGACCCGGCGGCAGGGGACCGGGGAGCTGTTTTTT
TRBD1	TRBV7-9	NA	TRBJ1-2	CASSSGTGVRGYTF	TGTGCCAGCAGCTCCGGGACAGGGGTCCGCGGCTACACCTTC
TRBD2	TRBV27	NA	TRBJ2-2	CASTPGTSGGELFF	TGTGCCAGCACTCCCGGGACTAGCGGCGGGGAGCTGTTTTTT
NA	TRBV5-1	few	TRBJ2-5	CASSLGTGGETQYF	TGCGCCAGCAGCTTGGGCACAGGAGGGGAGACCCAGTACTTC
NA	TRBV10-2	few	TRBJ2-6	CASSENRGSGANVLTF	TGCGCCAGCAGTGAAAACCGCGGCTCTGGGGCCAACGTCCTGACTTTC
NA	TRBV4-1	NA	TRBJ2-3	CASSQDLRTDTQYF	TGCGCCAGCAGCCAAGATCTACGAACAGATACGCAGTATTTT
TRBD1	TRBV27	NA	TRBJ1-2	CASSYGTGAYGYTF	TGTGCCAGCAGTTATGGGACAGGGGCCTATGGCTACACCTTC
NA	TRBV7-9	NA	TRBJ1-4	CASSLGGDEKLFF	TGTGCCAGCAGCTTAGGGGGGGACGAAAAACTGTTTTTT
TRBD1	TRBV9	medium-sized	TRBJ2-7	CASSATGQGYYEQYF	TGTGCCAGCAGCGCCACGGGACAGGGATACTACGAGCAGTACTTC
TRBD1	TRBV19	NA	TRBJ2-7	CASRGTGGYEQYF	TGTGCCAGTAGGGGGACAGGGGGCTACGAGCAGTACTTC
TRBD2	TRBV27	NA	TRBJ2-5	CASSLLAGGPLETQYF	TGTGCCAGCAGTTTACTAGCGGGAGGTCCGTTAGAGACCCAGTACTTC
NA	TRBV7-8	NA	TRBJ1-5	CASSWGGGNQPQHF	TGTGCCAGCAGCTGGGGGGGCGGAAATCAGCCCCAGCATTTT
NA	TRBV15	NA	TRBJ1-5	CATSRGNSLDQPQHF	TGTGCCACCAGCAGAGGAAATAGTCTCGATCAGCCCCAGCATTTT
NA	TRBV6-4	NA	TRBJ2-7	CASSVPIACLSYEQYF	TGTGCCAGCAGTGTACCTATCGCATGCCTATCCTACGAGCAGTACTTC
TRBD1	TRBV30	NA	TRBJ2-1	CAWSHGTGIYNEQFF	TGTGCCTGGAGCCACGGGACAGGGATTTACAATGAGCAGTTCTTC
TRBD1	TRBV7-2	NA	TRBJ2-1	CASSRGAGGNEQFF	TGTGCCAGCAGCAGAGGGGCAGGGGGCAATGAGCAGTTCTTC